The clone carrying this T cell receptor beta chain was picked up a small number of times. Its antigen is unidentified. This entry belongs to a study of T cells after yellow fever vaccination. General study findings and limits: Among all clonotypes, a small share was observed in both CD4 and CD8 compartments.

Synthesis of TCR cDNA relied on 5'RACE template switching, which attached a universal primer site and UMIs. TCRdb recomputed calls from the 5' RACE reads with MiXCR, one row per CDR3 protein. The sample lists fewer than 650,000 distinct CDR3 sequences, about a fifth seen once, with roughly 16% in the top ten. The source material was PBMCs, sampled approximately 20 days after the first yellow fever vaccination. This clonotype was obtained from a young man who received the YFV17D yellow fever vaccine.

The DNA of the CDR3 is TGTGCCAGCAGTTATATGGGGAGGACGTCCTACGAGCAGTACTTC. Its protein product is CASSYMGRTSYEQYF. This chain uses TRBV6-5 with TRBJ2-7; weak D call: TRBD2 (6 bases). V was clipped by 3 bases and J by 1 base, with 13 bases between them. The V gene's germline CDR1 is MNHEY and CDR2 SVGAGI. The CDR3 consists of 15 residues.